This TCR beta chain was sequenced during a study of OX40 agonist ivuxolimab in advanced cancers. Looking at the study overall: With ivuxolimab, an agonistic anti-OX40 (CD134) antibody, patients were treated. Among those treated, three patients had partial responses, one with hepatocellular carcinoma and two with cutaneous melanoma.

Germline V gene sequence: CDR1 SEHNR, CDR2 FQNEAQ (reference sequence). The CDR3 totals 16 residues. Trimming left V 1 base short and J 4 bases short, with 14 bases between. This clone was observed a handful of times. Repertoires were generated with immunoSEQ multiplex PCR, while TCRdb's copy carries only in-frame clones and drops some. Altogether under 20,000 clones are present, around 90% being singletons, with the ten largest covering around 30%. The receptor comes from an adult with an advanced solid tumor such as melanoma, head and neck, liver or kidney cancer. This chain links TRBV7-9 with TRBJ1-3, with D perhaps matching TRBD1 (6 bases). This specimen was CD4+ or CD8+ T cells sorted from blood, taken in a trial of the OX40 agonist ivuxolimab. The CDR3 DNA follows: TGTGCCAGCAGCTTAGATGCAGGGGTAGAAGGAAACACCATATATTTT. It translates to CASSLDAGVEGNTIYF.